Below are 14 T cell receptor beta chains sequenced from a single sample in a study of regulatory T cells in long-lasting Graves disease. Stated time point: newly diagnosed GD, antithyroid drugs for less than 3 months. PBMCs provided the RNA from which the TCR library was made. Construction of the TCR beta libraries employed iRepertoire HTBI primers in conjunction with Arm-PCR of CDR3 regions. TCRdb redid the calling of the multiplex PCR reads with MiXCR, one entry per CDR3 protein. The data hold 560,000 or so distinct CDR3 sequences, with roughly a sixth observed a single time. The sample also formed part of further work on T cells in Graves' hyperthyroidism and ophthalmopathy.

The sample here was peripheral blood mononuclear cells (PBMCs), taken at new diagnosis, from a patient treated with antithyroid drugs. These receptors all stem from a man between 18 and 29 years old with Graves disease.

This clonotype was seen at least ten times. The CDR3 protein is CASSYSLETQYF. The CDR3 coding sequence is TGTGCCAGCAGCTATTCCCTGGAGACCCAGTACTTC. The chain uses TRBV11-2 and TRBJ2-5; D not certain. The V end lost 4 bases, the J end lost 5 bases, and 8 bases lay between the germline ends. The CDR3 length is 12 residues. CDR1 and CDR2 (germline): SGHAT, FQNNGV.

This clonotype occurred many times. The chain employs TRBV11-2 and TRBJ1-1; no reliable D call. The germline V gene has CDR1 SGHAT and CDR2 FQNNGV. Trimming removed 1 base at V and 0 bases at J, with 6 bases between. CDR3 length: 14 residues. The CDR3 is CASSLGELNTEAFF. The CDR3 DNA sequence: TGTGCCAGCAGCTTAGGGGAGCTGAACACTGAAGCTTTCTTT.

J is TRBJ2-1 and V is TRBV4-1; D not resolved. Germline V gene sequence: CDR1 MGHRA, CDR2 YSYEKL. V was shortened by 2 bases and J by 6 bases, with 5 bases between the two germline ends. The CDR3 loop spans 12 amino acids. The CDR3: CASSQISNEQFF. The CDR3 DNA sequence: TGCGCCAGCAGCCAAATAAGCAATGAGCAGTTCTTC.

Many counts were recorded for this clonotype. The J gene is TRBJ2-3, the V gene TRBV13, with D maybe TRBD2 (6 bases). Germline CDR1 reads PRHDT; CDR2 reads FYEKMQ (reference sequence). The CDR3 runs 17 residues. V lost 3 bases to trimming and J lost 2 bases, with 18 bases between them. CDR3 nucleotide sequence: TGTGCCAGCAGCTTTAGCTCTTGGGACTCACCCACAGATACGCAGTATTTT. This translates into CASSFSSWDSPTDTQYF.

The chain couples TRBV11-3 to TRBJ2-2; no clear D. V lost 5 bases and J 0 bases, leaving 10 bases between the germline ends. Germline lookup yields CDR1 SGHNT and CDR2 YENEEA. The CDR3 has 15 amino acids. CDR3: CASSRASANTGELFF. In DNA, the CDR3 is TGTGCCAGCAGCAGGGCTTCTGCGAACACCGGGGAGCTGTTTTTT.

This clonotype was seen a handful of times. The CDR3 nucleotides are TGTGCCAGCGGTTACCTAGCCTCGAACACCGGGGAGCTGTTTTTT. Translated: CASGYLASNTGELFF. The V call is TRBV5-6, the J call TRBJ2-2; a weak D match, TRBD2 (5 bases). Per the germline V gene, CDR1 is SGHDT and CDR2 is YYEEEE. V was trimmed by 7 bases and J by 0 bases, leaving 13 bases between them. This CDR3 is built from 15 residues.

This clonotype was observed many times. The chain employs TRBV2 and TRBJ2-3; 9 nucleotides agree with TRBD2. The germline V gene has CDR1 SNHLY and CDR2 FYNNEI. The V and J ends lost 7 bases and 2 bases, in that order; junction bases with no gene match: 7. This CDR3 has 15 amino acids. The CDR3 nucleotides read TGTGCCAGCAAGTCTAGCGGGACCTCCACAGATACGCAGTATTTT. It yields the protein CASKSSGTSTDTQYF.

The table lists this clonotype with many counts. The genes are TRBV7-2 and TRBJ2-1, with no clear D. CDR1 and CDR2 (germline): SGHTA, FQGNSA. This CDR3 is built from 13 residues. V was shortened by 5 bases and J by 15 bases, with 20 bases between the two germline ends. CDR3: CASSTWPRKDVFF. The CDR3, as DNA: TGTGCCAGCAGCACGTGGCCGAGGAAGGACGTGTTCTTC.

The gene calls are TRBV5-1 and TRBJ1-2, with D hard to call. The V and J ends lost 5 bases and 4 bases respectively, with 12 bases between them. The CDR3 length is 13 residues. Per the germline V gene, CDR1 is SGHRS and CDR2 is YFSETQ. The CDR3 DNA follows: TGCGCCAGCAGTGGGGAGAGTGGCTATGGCTACACCTTC. It encodes CASSGESGYGYTF.

About this clonotype itself: A much bigger clone sits one base away, suggesting this may be a read error. The chain has TRBV3-1 and TRBJ2-5, with 7 nucleotides matching TRBD2. The closer fit of TRBJ2-1 to the DNA end suggests the J call may be wrong. The germline V gene has CDR1 LGHDT and CDR2 YNNKEL (reference sequence). The CDR3 is made up of 19 amino acids. Here the CDR3 DNA reads TGTGCCAGCGGCCAAGCTCCGTCTGTGGGCGGGAGTGCCTACAATGAGCAGTTCTTC. Residues: CASGQAPSVGGSAYNEQFF.

In its sample, this clonotype was seen a few times. This chain connects TRBV30 to TRBJ1-6; no definite D call. The CDR3 spans 15 residues. The germline V and J ends were trimmed by 4 bases and 1 base, with 11 bases remaining between them. Germline loops: CDR1 GTSNPN, CDR2 SVGIG (reference sequence). For the CDR3, the DNA is TGTGCCTGGACCCCCGGGATTTCCTATAATTCACCCCTCCACTTT. This encodes CAWTPGISYNSPLHF.

The chain combines TRBV30 with TRBJ1-1; a weak D match, TRBD1 (5 bases). The CDR3 length is 14 residues. Germline lookup yields CDR1 GTSNPN and CDR2 SVGIG (reference sequence). V lost 4 bases to trimming and J lost 0 bases, with 12 bases between them. CDR3 in amino acids: CAWNTGRMNTEAFF. CDR3 bases: TGTGCCTGGAACACAGGACGGATGAACACTGAAGCTTTCTTT.

The sample holds many counts of this clonotype. J is TRBJ2-7 and V is TRBV27; TRBD1 agrees at 8 bases. Germline lookup yields CDR1 MNHEY and CDR2 SMNVEV (reference sequence). J was trimmed by 7 bases and V by 7 bases; bases with no gene match: 15. The length of the CDR3 is 15 residues. CDR3 loop: CASKDAGGEVREQYF. The CDR3, as DNA: TGTGCCAGCAAGGACGCAGGGGGCGAGGTTCGGGAGCAGTACTTC.

The J gene is TRBJ1-2, the V gene TRBV2; 12 bases are a match to TRBD1. Trimming took 4 bases from V and 4 from J; bases not matched to a gene: 25. CDR1 SNHLY and CDR2 FYNNEI come from the germline V gene. The CDR3 sequence is 22 residues long. The CDR3 is CASSVLRDRGRGGLGDRYGYTF. CDR3 sequence (DNA): TGTGCCAGCAGTGTACTCCGGGACAGGGGGCGAGGAGGGCTGGGCGATCGCTATGGCTACACCTTC.